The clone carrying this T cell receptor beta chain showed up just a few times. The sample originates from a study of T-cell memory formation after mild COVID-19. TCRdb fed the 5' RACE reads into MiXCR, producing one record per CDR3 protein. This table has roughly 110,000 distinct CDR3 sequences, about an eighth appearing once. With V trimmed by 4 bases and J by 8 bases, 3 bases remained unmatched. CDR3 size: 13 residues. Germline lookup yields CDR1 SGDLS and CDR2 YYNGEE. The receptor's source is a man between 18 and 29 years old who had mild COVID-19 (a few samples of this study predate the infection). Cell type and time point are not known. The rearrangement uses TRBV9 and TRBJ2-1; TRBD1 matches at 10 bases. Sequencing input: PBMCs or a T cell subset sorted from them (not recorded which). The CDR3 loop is CASSRTGGDEQFF. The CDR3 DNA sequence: TGTGCCAGCAGCCGGACAGGGGGAGATGAGCAGTTCTTC.